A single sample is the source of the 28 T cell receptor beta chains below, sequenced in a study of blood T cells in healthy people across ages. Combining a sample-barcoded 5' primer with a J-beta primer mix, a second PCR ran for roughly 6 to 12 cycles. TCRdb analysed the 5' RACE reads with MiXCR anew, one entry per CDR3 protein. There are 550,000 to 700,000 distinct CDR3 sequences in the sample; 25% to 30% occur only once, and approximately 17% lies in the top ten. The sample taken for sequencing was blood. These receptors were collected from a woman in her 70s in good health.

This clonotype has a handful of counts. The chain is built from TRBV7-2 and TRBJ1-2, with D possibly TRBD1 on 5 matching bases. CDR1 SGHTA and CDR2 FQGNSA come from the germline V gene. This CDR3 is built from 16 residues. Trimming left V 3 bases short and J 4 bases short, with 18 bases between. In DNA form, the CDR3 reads TGTGCCAGCAGCTTCGGGACCCGACAAGAGGGCTATGGCTACACCTTC. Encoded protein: CASSFGTRQEGYGYTF.

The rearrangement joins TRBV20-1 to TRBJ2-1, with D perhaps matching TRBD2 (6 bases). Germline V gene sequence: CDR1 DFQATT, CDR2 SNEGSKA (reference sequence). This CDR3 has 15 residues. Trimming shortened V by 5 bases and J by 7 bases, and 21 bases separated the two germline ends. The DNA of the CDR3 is TGCAGTGCTGTGCGGGCGGGGACCTACCGGAATGAGCAGTTCTTC. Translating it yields CSAVRAGTYRNEQFF.

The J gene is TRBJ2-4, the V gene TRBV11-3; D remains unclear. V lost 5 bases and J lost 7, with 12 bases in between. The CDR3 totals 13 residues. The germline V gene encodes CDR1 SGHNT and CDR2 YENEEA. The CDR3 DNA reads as TGTGCCAGCAGCGTGGACCCCCCCAACATTCAGTACTTC. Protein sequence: CASSVDPPNIQYF.

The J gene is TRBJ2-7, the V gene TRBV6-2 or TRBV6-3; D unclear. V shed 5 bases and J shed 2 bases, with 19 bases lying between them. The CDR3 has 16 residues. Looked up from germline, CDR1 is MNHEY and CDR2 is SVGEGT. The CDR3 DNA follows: TGTGCCAGCAGTAACAGACGGGTCGATACGGCCTACGAGCAGTACTTC. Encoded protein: CASSNRRVDTAYEQYF.

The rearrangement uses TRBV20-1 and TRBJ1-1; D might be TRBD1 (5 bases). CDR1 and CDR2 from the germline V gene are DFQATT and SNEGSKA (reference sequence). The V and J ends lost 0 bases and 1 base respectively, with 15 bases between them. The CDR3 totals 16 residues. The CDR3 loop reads CSARDRGTLGNTEAFF. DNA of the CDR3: TGCAGTGCTAGAGATCGCGGGACTTTAGGGAACACTGAAGCTTTCTTT.

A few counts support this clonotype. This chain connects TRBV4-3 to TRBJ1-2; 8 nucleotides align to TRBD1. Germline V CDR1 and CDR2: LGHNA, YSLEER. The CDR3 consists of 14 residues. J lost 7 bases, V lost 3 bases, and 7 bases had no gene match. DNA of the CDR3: TGCGCCAGCAGCCAGCAAACAGGGACAGGTGGCTACACCTTC. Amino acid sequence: CASSQQTGTGGYTF.

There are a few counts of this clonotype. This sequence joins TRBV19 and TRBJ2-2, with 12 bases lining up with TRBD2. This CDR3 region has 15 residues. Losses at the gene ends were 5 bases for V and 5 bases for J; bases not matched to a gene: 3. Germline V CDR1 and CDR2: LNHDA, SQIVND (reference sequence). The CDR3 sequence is CASSQLAGGTGELFF. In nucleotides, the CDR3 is TGTGCCAGTAGTCAGCTAGCGGGGGGGACCGGGGAGCTGTTTTTT.

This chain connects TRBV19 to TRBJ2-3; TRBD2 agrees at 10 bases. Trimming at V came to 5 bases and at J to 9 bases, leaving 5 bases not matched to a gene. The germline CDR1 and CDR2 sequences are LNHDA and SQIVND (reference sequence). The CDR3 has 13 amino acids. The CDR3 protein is CASSQGLATTQYF. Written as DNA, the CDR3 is TGTGCCAGTAGTCAGGGACTAGCGACAACGCAGTATTTT.

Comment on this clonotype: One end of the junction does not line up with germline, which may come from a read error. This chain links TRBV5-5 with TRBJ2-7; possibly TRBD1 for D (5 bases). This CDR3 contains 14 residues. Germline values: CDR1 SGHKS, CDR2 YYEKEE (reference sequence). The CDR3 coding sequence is TGTGCCAGCCGGGTTTGGGGCAGCTCCTACGGGCAGTACTTC. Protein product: CASRVWGSSYGQYF. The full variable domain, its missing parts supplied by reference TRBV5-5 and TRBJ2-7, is DAGVTQSPTHLIKTRGQQVTLRCSPISGHKSVSWYQQVLGQGPQFIFQYYEKEERGRGNFPDRFSARQFPNYSSELNVNALLLGDSALYLCASRVWGSSYGQYFGPGTRLTVT.

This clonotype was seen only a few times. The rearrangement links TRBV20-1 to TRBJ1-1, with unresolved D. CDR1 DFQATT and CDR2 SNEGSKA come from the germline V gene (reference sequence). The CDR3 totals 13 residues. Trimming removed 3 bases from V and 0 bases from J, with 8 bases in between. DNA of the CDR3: TGCAGTGCTAGGGGTAATATGAACACTGAAGCTTTCTTT. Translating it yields CSARGNMNTEAFF.

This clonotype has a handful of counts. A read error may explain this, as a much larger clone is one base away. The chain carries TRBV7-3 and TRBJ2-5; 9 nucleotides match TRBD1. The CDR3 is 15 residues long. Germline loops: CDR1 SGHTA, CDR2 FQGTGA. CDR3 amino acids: CAGSPGQGRSETQYF. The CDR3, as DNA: TGTGCCGGCAGCCCCGGACAGGGGAGGTCAGAGACCCAGTACTTC.

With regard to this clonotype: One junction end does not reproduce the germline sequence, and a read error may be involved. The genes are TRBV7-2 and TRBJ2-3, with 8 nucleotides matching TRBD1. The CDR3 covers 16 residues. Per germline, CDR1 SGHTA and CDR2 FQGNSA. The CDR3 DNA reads TGTGCCAGTAGCTTAGCGACAGGGGAGGGCACAGATACGCAGTATTTT. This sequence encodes CASSLATGEGTDTQYF.

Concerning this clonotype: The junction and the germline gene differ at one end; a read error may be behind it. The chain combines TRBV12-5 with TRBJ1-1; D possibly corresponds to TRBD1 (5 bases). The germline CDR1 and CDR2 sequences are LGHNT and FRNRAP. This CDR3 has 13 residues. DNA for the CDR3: TGTGCTAGTTGCAGGGCCTTGAACACTGAAGCCTTCTTT. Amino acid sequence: CASCRALNTEAFF.

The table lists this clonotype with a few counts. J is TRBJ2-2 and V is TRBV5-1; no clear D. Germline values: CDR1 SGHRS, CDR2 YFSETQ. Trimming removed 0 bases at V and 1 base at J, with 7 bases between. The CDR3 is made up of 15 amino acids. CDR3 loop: CASSLAAGNTGELFF. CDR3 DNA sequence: TGCGCCAGCAGCTTGGCGGCAGGGAACACCGGGGAGCTGTTTTTT.

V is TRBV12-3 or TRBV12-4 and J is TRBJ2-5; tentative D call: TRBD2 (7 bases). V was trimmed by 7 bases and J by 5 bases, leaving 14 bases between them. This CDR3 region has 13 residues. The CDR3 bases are TGTGCCAGCACTGGGGGGGCATGGGAGACCCAGTACTTC. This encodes CASTGGAWETQYF.

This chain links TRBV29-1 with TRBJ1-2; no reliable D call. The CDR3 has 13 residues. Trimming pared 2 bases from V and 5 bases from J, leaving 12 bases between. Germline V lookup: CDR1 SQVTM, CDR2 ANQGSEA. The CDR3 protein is CSVERVGVYGYTF. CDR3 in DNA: TGCAGCGTTGAACGGGTGGGCGTGTATGGCTACACCTTC.

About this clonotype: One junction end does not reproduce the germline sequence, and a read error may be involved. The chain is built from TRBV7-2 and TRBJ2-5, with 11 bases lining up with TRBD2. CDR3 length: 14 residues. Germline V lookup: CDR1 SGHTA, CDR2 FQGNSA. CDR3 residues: CASSPTSGGETLYF. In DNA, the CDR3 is TGTGCCAGCAGCCCTACTAGCGGGGGAGAGACCCTGTACTTC. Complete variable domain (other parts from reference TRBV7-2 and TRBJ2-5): GAGVSQSPSNKVTEKGKDVELRCDPISGHTALYWYRQSLGQGLEFLIYFQGNSAPDKSGLPSDRFSAERTGGSVSTLTIQRTQQEDSAVYLCASSPTSGGETLYFGPGTRLLVL.

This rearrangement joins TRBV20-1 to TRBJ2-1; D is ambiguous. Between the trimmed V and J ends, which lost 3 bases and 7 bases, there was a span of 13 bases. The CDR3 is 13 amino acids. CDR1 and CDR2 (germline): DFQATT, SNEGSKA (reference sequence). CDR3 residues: CSASRIVGNEQFF. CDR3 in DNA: TGCAGTGCTAGTAGGATAGTAGGTAATGAGCAGTTCTTC.

The CDR3 loop reads CASSPQGARNEQFF. In DNA form, the CDR3 reads TGTGCCAGCAGCCCGCAAGGGGCTAGGAATGAGCAGTTCTTC. This chain links TRBV14 with TRBJ2-1; D possibly corresponds to TRBD1 (5 bases). This CDR3 spans 14 amino acids. V was pared by 4 bases and J by 7 bases, with 14 bases between. The germline gives CDR1 SGHDN, CDR2 FVKESK.

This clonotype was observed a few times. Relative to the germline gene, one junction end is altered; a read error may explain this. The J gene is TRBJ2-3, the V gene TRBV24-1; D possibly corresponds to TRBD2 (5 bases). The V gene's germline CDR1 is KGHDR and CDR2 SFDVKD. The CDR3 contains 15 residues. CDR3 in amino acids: CTTSDSGRGTDTQYF. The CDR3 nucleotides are TGTACCACCAGTGATAGTGGGCGGGGCACAGATACGCAGTATTTT.

The DNA of the CDR3 is TGTGCCAGCAGCTTAAACCCCACTAGCGGGGGGGCGTACTACAATGAGCAGTTCTTC. As protein: CASSLNPTSGGAYYNEQFF. The V and J genes are TRBV7-3 and TRBJ2-1, with 13 bases lining up with TRBD2. Germline V gene lookup returns CDR1 SGHTA and CDR2 FQGTGA. J gave up 3 bases and V 1 base, and 9 bases lay outside the gene matches. The CDR3 sequence is 19 residues long. The variable domain in full, with the rest retrieved from reference TRBV7-3 and TRBJ2-1, is GAGVSQTPSNKVTEKGKYVELRCDPISGHTALYWYRQSLGQGPEFLIYFQGTGAADDSGLPNDRFFAVRPEGSVSTLKIQRTERGDSAVYLCASSLNPTSGGAYYNEQFFGPGTRLTVL.

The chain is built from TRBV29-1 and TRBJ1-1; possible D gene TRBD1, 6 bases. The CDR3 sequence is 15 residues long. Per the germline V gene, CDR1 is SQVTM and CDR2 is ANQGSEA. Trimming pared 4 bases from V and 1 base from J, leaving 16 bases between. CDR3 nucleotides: TGCAGCGTTGTAGTAACAGGGCGGCCGAACACTGAAGCTTTCTTT. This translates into CSVVVTGRPNTEAFF.

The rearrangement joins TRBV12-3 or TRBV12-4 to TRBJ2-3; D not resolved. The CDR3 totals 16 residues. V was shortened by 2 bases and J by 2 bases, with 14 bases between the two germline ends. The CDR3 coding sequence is TGTGCCAGCAGTTTAACCGATATAGTCGTCACAGATACGCAGTATTTT. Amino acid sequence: CASSLTDIVVTDTQYF.

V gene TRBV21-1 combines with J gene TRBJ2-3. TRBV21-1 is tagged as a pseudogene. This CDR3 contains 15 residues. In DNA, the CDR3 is TGTGCCAGCAGCAAAGACGCAGCTAGCACAGATACGCAGTATTTT. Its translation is CASSKDAASTDTQYF.

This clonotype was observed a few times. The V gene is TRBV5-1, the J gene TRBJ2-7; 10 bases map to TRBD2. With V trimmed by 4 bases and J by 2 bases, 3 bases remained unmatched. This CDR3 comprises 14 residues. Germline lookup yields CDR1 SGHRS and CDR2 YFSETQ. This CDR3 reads CASSRTSGAYEQYF. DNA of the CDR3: TGCGCCAGCAGCCGGACTAGCGGAGCCTACGAGCAGTACTTC.

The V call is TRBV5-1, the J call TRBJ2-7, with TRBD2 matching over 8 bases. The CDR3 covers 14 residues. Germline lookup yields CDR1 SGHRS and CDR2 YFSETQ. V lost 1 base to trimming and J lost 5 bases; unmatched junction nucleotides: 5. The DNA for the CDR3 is TGCGCCAGCAGCTTGCTCGGGGGGGTGAACGAGCAGTACTTC. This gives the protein CASSLLGGVNEQYF.

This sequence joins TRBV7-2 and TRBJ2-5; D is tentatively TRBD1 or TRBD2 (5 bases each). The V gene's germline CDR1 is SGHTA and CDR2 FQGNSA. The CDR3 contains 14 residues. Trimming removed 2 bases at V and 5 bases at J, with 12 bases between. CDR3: CASSLWFRDETQYF. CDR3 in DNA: TGTGCCAGCAGCTTATGGTTCAGGGACGAGACCCAGTACTTC.

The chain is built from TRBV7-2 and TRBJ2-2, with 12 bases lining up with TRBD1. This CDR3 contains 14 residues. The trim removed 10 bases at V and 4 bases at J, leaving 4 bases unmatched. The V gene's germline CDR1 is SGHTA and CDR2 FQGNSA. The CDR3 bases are TGTGCCATCAGGGGACAGGGGGCCACCGGGGAGCTGTTTTTT. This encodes CAIRGQGATGELFF. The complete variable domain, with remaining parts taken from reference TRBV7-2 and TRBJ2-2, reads GAGVSQSPSNKVTEKGKDVELRCDPISGHTALYWYRQSLGQGLEFLIYFQGNSAPDKSGLPSDRFSAERTGGSVSTLTIQRTQQEDSAVYLCAIRGQGATGELFFGEGSRLTVL.